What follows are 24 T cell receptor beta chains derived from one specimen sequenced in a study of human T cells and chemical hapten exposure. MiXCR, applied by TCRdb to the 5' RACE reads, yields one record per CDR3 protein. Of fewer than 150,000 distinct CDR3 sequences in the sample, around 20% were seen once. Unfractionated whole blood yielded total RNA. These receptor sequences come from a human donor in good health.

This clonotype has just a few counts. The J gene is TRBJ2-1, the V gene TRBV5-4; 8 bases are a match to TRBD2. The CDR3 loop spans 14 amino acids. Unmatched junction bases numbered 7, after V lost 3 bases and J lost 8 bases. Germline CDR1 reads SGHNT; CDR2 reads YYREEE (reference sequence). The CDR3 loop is CASSSGTSRYEQFF. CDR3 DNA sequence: TGTGCCAGCAGCTCGGGGACTAGTCGCTATGAGCAGTTCTTC.

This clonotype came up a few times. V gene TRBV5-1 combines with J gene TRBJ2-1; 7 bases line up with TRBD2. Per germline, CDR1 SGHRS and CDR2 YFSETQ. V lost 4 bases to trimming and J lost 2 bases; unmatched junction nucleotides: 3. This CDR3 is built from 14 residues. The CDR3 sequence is CASSGGSTYNEQFF. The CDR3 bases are TGCGCCAGCAGCGGCGGGAGTACCTACAATGAGCAGTTCTTC.

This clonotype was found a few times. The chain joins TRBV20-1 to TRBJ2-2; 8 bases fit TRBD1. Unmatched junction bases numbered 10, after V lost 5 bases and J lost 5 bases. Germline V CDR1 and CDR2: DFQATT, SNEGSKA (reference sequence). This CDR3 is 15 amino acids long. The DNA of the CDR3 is TGCAGTGCTTTTTCGGACAGGGCTCCAACCGGGGAGCTGTTTTTT. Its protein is CSAFSDRAPTGELFF.

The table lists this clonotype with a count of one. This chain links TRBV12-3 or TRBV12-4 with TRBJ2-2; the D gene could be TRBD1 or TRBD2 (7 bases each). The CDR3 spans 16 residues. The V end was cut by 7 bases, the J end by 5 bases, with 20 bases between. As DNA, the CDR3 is TGTGCCAGCAACTTAATGACCCAGGGGGGGACCGGGGAGCTGTTTTTT. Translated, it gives CASNLMTQGGTGELFF.

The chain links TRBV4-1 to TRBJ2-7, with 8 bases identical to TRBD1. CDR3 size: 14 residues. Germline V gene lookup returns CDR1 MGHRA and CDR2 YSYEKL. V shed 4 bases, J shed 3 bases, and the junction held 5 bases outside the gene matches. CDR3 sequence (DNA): TGCGCCAGCAGCCGACAGGGGCTGGACTACGAGCAGTACTTC. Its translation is CASSRQGLDYEQYF.

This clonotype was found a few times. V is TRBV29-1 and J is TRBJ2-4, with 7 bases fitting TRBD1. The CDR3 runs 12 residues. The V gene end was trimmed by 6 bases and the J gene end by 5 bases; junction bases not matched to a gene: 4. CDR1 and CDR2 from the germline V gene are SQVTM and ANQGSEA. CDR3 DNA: TGCAGCGTAGACAGGGTCCAAAACATTCAGTACTTC. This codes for CSVDRVQNIQYF.

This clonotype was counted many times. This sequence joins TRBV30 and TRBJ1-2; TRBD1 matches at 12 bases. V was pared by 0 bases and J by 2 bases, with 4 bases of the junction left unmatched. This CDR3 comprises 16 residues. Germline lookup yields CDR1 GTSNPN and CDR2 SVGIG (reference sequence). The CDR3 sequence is CAWSVKGTGGNYGYTF. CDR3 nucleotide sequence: TGTGCCTGGAGTGTAAAAGGGACAGGGGGCAACTATGGCTACACCTTC.

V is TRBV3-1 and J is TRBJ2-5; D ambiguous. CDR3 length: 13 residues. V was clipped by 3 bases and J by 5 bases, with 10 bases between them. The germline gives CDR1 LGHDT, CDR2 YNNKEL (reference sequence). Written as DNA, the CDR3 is TGTGCCAGCAGCCAGAGAGGCCCCGAGACCCAGTACTTC. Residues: CASSQRGPETQYF.

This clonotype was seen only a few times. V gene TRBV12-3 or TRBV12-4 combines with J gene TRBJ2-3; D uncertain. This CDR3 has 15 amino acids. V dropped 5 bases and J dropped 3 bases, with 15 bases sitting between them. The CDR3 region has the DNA TGTGCCAGCAGTCCGAAGGAGAGCATGACAGATACGCAGTATTTT. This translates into CASSPKESMTDTQYF.

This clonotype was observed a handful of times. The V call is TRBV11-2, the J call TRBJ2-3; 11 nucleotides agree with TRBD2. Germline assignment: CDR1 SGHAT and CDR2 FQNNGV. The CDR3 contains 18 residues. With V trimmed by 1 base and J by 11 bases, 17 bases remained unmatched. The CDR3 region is CASSLAAPLAGGVPRQYF. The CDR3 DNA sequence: TGTGCCAGCAGCTTAGCCGCCCCCCTAGCGGGAGGAGTGCCTAGGCAGTATTTT.

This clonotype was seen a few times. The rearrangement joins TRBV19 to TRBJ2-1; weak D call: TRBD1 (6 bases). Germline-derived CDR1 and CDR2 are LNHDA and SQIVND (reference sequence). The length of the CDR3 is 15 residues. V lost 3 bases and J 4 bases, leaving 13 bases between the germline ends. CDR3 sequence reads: CASSIDGQLYNEQFF. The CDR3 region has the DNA TGTGCCAGTAGTATTGATGGACAGCTTTACAATGAGCAGTTCTTC.

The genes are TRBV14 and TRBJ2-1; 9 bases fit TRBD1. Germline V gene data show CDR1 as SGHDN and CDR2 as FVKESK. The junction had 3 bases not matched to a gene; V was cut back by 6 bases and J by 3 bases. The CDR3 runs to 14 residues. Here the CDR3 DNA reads TGTGCCAGCAGGGGGACAGGGAACTACAATGAGCAGTTCTTC. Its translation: CASRGTGNYNEQFF.

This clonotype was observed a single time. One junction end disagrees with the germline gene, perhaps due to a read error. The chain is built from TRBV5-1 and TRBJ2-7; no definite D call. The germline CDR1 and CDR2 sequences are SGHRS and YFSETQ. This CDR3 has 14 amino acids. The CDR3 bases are TGCGCCAGCAGCTTGGGACGGATTTCCTACGAGCGGTACTTC. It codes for CASSLGRISYERYF.

In DNA form, the CDR3 reads TGTGCCAGCAGCCCCGACAGCTCTGGGGCCAACGTCCTGACTTTC. Translating gives CASSPDSSGANVLTF. The chain recombines TRBV12-3 or TRBV12-4 with TRBJ2-6; D possibly corresponds to TRBD1 (5 bases). This CDR3 is 15 amino acids long. The V gene lost 6 bases and the J gene lost 0 bases, with 9 bases spanning the gap.

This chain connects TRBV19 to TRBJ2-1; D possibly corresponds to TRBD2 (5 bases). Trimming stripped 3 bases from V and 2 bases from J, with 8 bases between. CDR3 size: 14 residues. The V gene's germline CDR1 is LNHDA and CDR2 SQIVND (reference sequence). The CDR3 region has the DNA TGTGCCAGTAGTATTCCGGGGACCTACAATGAGCAGTTCTTC. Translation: CASSIPGTYNEQFF.

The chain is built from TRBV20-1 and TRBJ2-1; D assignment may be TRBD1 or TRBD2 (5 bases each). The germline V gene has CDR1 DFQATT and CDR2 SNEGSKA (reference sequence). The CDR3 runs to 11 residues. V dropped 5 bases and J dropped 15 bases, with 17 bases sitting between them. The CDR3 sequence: CSAGDGSIRFF. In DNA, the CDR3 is TGCAGTGCTGGGGACGGCTCCATACGGTTCTTC.

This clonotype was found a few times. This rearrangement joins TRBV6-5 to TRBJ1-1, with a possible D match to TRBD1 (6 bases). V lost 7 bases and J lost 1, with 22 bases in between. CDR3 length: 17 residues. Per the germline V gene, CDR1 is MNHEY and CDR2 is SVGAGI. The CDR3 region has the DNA TGTGCCAGCATCCCCCGGGACACCCGCCCTAAGAACACTGAAGCTTTCTTT. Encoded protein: CASIPRDTRPKNTEAFF.

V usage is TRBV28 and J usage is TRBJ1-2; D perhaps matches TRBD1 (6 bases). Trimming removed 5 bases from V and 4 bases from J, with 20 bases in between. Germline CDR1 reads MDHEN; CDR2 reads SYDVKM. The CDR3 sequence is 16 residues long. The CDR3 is CASSIGGEGIGYGYTF. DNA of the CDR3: TGTGCCAGCAGTATAGGGGGGGAGGGGATTGGCTATGGCTACACCTTC.

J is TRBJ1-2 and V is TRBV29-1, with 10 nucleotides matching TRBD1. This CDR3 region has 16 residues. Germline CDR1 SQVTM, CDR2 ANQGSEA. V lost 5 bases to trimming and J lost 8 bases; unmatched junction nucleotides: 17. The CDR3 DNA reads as TGCAGCGTTTTATCTTTCCGGGACAGGGGAGGTGGAGGCTACACCTTC. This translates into CSVLSFRDRGGGGYTF.

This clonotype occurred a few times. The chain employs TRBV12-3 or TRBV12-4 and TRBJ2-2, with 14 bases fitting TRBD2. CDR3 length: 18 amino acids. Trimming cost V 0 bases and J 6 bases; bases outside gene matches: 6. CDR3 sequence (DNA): TGTGCCAGCAGTTTAGCGGTCGGGACTAGCGGGAGTCCCGGGGAGCTGTTTTTT. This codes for CASSLAVGTSGSPGELFF.

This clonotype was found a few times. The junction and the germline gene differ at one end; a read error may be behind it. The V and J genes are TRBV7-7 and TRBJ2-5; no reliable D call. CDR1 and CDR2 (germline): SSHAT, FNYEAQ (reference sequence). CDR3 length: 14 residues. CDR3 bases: TGTGCTAGCAGCTCCACGCCTTACCAAGAGACCCAGTACTTC. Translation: CASSSTPYQETQYF.

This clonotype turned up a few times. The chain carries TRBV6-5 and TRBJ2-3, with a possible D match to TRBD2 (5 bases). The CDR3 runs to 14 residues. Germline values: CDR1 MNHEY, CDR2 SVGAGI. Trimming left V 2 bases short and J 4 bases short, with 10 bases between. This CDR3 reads CASSYRELADTQYF. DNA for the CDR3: TGTGCCAGCAGTTACAGGGAGCTTGCAGATACGCAGTATTTT.

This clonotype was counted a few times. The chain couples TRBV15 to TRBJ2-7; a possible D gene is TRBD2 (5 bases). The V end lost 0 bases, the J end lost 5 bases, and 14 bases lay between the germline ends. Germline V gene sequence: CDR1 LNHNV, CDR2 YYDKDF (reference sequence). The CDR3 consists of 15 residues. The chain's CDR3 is CATSREAVGVHEQYF. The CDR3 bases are TGTGCCACCAGCAGAGAAGCGGTCGGGGTCCACGAGCAGTACTTC.

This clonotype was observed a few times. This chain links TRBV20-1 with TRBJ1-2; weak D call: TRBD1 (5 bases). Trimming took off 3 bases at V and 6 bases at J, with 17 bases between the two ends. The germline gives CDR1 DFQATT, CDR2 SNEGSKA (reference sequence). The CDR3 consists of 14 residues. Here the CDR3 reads CSASYGRRGDGYTF. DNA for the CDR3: TGCAGTGCTAGTTACGGTCGGCGGGGCGATGGCTACACCTTC.